This T cell receptor (beta chain) is drawn from a study of cytomegalovirus exposure and HLA in healthy donors. General study points: In an earlier analysis, in around 590 donors, most V segments appeared productive either ~87% or ~30% of the time. TRBV6-2, TRBV6-3 and other indistinguishable V segments were excluded.

The CDR3 covers 16 residues. CDR1 and CDR2 (germline): LNHDA, SQIVND (reference sequence). This PCR relied on a set of 60 Vbeta primers and 13 Jbeta primers. Some clones are missing from TCRdb's copy, which holds only in-frame ones; the method was immunoSEQ multiplex PCR. The sample holds some 160,000 clones; about 72% are singletons and the top ten take around 2.3%. In the case of this clone: Antigen: not known. Mismatch with germline at one junction end may stem from a read error.

Sequencing was carried out using PBMCs. The TCR sequence derives from a man aged 45-65 years in good health and CMV-seropositive. The chain employs TRBV19 and TRBJ2-2; TRBD2 is a possible D gene (6 bases). CDR3 residues: CASSIGAYLNTGGLFF. The CDR3 coding sequence is TGTGCCAGTAGTATAGGCGCGTACTTGAACACCGGGGGGCTGTTTTTT.